This TCR beta chain was retrieved from a study of blood T cell repertoires in COVID-19. CDR1 SGHTA and CDR2 FQGNSA come from the germline V gene. Trimming shortened V by 0 bases and J by 7 bases, and 13 bases separated the two germline ends. The CDR3 has 15 amino acids. TCRdb keeps only in-frame clones here, not all; method: immunoSEQ multiplex PCR. Found here are around 220,000 clones, just over 85% of them singletons; the top ten hold around 1.4%. The chain couples TRBV7-2 to TRBJ2-1; no definite D call. What was sequenced was peripheral blood. This sequence was found in a man aged 18 to 29 with active or convalescent COVID-19. CDR3 region: CASSLASNGPNEQFF. For the CDR3, the DNA is TGTGCCAGCAGCTTAGCGTCGAATGGCCCGAATGAGCAGTTCTTC.